These 4 T cell receptor beta chains share one sample of origin, sequenced in a study of T cell responses to AZD1222 COVID-19 vaccine. Assay used: immunoSEQ multiplex PCR; TCRdb lists only in-frame clones, some missing. The table records under 200,000 clones, 85% to 95% of them present only once. Sequenced here: peripheral blood, sampled on day 0 of AZD1222 vaccination. The receptors come from an adult in good health.

The chain employs TRBV5-8 and TRBJ1-2, with D uncertain. V was pared by 0 bases and J by 4 bases, with 7 bases between. Looked up from germline, CDR1 is SGHTS and CDR2 is YDEGEE. The CDR3 spans 13 residues. CDR3 nucleotides: TGTGCCAGCAGCTTGGCTGGATTCTATGGCTACACCTTC. It encodes CASSLAGFYGYTF.

The sample holds one count of this clone. In nucleotides, the CDR3 is TGTGCCAGCAGTTATACTAGTGGGGTTCGGGAGACCCAGTACTTC. As protein: CASSYTSGVRETQYF. This rearrangement joins TRBV6-5 to TRBJ2-5; maybe TRBD2 (5 bases). V lost 3 bases and J 5 bases, leaving 16 bases between the germline ends. The CDR3 loop spans 15 amino acids. CDR1 MNHEY and CDR2 SVGAGI come from the germline V gene.

The chain uses TRBV3-1 (or the pseudogene TRBV3-2) and TRBJ2-1; 8 bases line up with TRBD2. The CDR3 spans 16 residues. V was pared by 1 base and J by 6 bases, with 8 bases of the junction left unmatched. From germline, CDR1 is LGHDT and CDR2 YNNKEL (reference sequence). In DNA, the CDR3 is TGTGCCAGCAGCCAAGTCGTCCGGGAGGGGGGCAATGAGCAGTTCTTC. Its translation is CASSQVVREGGNEQFF.

V is TRBV13 and J is TRBJ2-7; 7 nucleotides align to TRBD1. The V segment lost 2 bases and the J segment 0 bases; nucleotides outside the gene matches: 1. Looked up from germline, CDR1 is PRHDT and CDR2 is FYEKMQ (reference sequence). This CDR3 contains 14 residues. In DNA, the CDR3 is TGTGCCAGCAGCTTACCAGGGGGCTCCTACGAGCAGTACTTC. It encodes CASSLPGGSYEQYF.